This T cell receptor beta chain appears in the sequencing data of a study of T cells in Graves' hyperthyroidism and ophthalmopathy. This clonotype was found a few times. The CDR3 covers 14 residues. The germline CDR1 and CDR2 sequences are MNHEY and SVGEGT. The trim removed 6 bases at V and 5 bases at J, leaving 7 bases unmatched. Amplification of TCR beta CDR3 regions was performed using RNA transcripts as template. First-round RT-PCR of the TCR CDR3 relied on the HTBI primer set. MiXCR, run by TCRdb on the multiplex PCR reads, gives a single entry per CDR3 protein. The table lists hundreds of thousands of distinct CDR3 sequences, 11% to 15% of them singletons.

The sample comprised blood. This chain connects TRBV6-2 or TRBV6-3 to TRBJ2-3; the match to TRBD2 covers 8 bases. The receptor was derived from a woman aged 18-35 years with Graves' hyperthyroidism. The CDR3 spells CASRRAGALDTQYF. The CDR3 DNA sequence: TGTGCCAGCAGACGAGCGGGAGCCCTAGATACGCAGTATTTT.